This T cell receptor (beta chain) was observed in a study of T cells after posttransplantation cyclophosphamide. Findings and caveats of the study: Blood and skin or GI T cell repertoires showed limited TRB overlap.

As to this clone: Its target is not known.

On the day of bone marrow donation, the related graft donor provided peripheral blood. Assay used: immunoSEQ multiplex PCR; TCRdb lists only in-frame clones, some missing. The repertoire includes tens of thousands of clones, 93% of them detected once, and 2.5% to 3% sits in the top ten. The specimen was PBMCs. This receptor was taken from a woman aged 25 to 39 in good health and a related stem cell transplant donor.

CDR3 bases: TGTGCCAGCAGCTTAGTCCCACGGCGCACAGATACGCAGTATTTT. As protein: CASSLVPRRTDTQYF. The chain joins TRBV7-2 to TRBJ2-3; D uncertain. The germline V and J ends were trimmed by 1 base and 1 base, with 9 bases remaining between them. CDR1 is SGHTA, CDR2 FQGNSA, per germline. The CDR3 spans 15 residues.